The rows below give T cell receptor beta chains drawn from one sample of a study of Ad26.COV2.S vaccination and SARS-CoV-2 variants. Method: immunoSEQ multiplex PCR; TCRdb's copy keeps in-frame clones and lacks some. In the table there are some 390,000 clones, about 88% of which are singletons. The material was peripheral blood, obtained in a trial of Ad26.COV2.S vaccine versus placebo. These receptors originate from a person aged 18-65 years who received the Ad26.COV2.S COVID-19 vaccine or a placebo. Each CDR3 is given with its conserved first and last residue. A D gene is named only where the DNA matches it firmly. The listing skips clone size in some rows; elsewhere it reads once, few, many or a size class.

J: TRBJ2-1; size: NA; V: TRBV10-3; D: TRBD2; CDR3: CAIRNKSASGNEQFF; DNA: TGTGCCATCAGGAACAAATCGGCTAGCGGGAATGAGCAGTTCTTC
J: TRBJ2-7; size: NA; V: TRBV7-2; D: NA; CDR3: CASSFGDHGYEQYF; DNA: TGTGCCAGCAGCTTTGGGGATCATGGCTACGAGCAGTACTTC
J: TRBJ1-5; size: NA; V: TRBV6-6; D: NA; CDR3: CASSYSMGAVVQPQHF; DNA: TGTGCCAGCAGTTACTCAATGGGGGCGGTTGTTCAGCCCCAGCATTTT
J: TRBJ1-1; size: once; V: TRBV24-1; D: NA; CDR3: CATSDGVGTEAFF; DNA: TGTGCCACCAGTGACGGGGTGGGCACTGAAGCTTTCTTT
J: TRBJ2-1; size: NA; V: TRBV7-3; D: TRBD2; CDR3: CASSLTSGGVIEQFF; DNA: TGTGCCAGCAGCTTGACTAGCGGGGGAGTAATTGAGCAGTTCTTC
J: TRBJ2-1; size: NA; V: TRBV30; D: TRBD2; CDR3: CAWSKGLDDGEQFF; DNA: TGTGCCTGGAGCAAGGGACTAGATGACGGTGAGCAGTTCTTC
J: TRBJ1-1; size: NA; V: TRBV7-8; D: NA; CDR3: CASSLYSGSGNTEAFF; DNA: TGTGCCAGCAGCTTATACTCAGGGTCCGGGAACACTGAAGCTTTCTTT
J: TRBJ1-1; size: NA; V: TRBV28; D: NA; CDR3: CASSGAGEFTEAFF; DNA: TGTGCCAGCAGTGGGGCAGGTGAATTCACTGAAGCTTTCTTT
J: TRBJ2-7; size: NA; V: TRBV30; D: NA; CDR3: CAWSVLAGRSRYEQYF; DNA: TGTGCCTGGAGTGTACTTGCGGGGAGAAGTCGCTACGAGCAGTACTTC
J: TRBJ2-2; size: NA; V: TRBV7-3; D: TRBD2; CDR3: CASSLSGRDTGELFF; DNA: TGTGCCAGCAGCTTAAGCGGGAGGGACACCGGGGAGCTGTTTTTT
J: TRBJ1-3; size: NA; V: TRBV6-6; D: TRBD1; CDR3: CASRQAGGAGNTIYF; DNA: TGTGCCAGCAGACAAGCAGGGGGCGCTGGAAACACCATATATTTT
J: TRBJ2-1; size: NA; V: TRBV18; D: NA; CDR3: CASSPRVGDYNEQFF; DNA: TGTGCCAGCTCACCAAGGGTGGGGGACTACAATGAGCAGTTCTTC
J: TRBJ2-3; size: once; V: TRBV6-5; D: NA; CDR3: CASSSTTGLEEYF; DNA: TGTGCCAGCAGTTCGACGACAGGACTAGAGGAGTATTTT
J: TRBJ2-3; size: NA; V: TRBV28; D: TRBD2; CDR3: CASSFWGLAGTDTQYF; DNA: TGTGCCAGCAGTTTCTGGGGACTAGCGGGGACAGATACGCAGTATTTT
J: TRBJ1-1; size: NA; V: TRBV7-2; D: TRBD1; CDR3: CASSLGTGTTEAFF; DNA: TGTGCCAGCAGTCTCGGGACAGGGACCACTGAAGCTTTCTTT
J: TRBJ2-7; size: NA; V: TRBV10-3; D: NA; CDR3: CAINPTGVGEQYF; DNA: TGTGCCATCAACCCGACGGGAGTAGGCGAGCAGTACTTC
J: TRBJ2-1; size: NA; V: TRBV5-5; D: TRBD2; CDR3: CASNSGTSGRHEQFF; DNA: TGTGCCAGTAATTCCGGGACTAGCGGGAGACATGAGCAGTTCTTC
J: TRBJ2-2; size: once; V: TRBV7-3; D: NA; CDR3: CASSPLGVGRVNTGELFF; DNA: TGTGCCAGCAGCCCCCTCGGGGTGGGACGGGTGAACACCGGGGAGCTGTTTTTT
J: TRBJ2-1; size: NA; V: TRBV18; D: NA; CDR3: CASSPPNLLEQFF; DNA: TGTGCCAGCTCACCACCGAACTTGCTTGAGCAGTTCTTC
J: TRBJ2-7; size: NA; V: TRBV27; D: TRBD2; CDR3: CASSDGTSGVPLSYEQYF; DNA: TGTGCCAGCAGTGACGGGACTAGCGGCGTACCCTTGTCCTACGAGCAGTACTTC
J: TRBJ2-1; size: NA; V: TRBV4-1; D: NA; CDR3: CASSQDEVRNNEQFF; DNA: TGCGCCAGCAGCCAAGATGAAGTGAGAAACAATGAGCAGTTCTTC
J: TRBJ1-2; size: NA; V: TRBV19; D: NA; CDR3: CASSIRARNYGYTF; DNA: TGTGCCAGTAGTATCCGGGCGAGGAACTATGGCTACACCTTC
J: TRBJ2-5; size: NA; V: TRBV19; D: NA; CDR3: CASSPSGTGETQYF; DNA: TGTGCCAGTAGTCCCAGCGGAACGGGAGAGACCCAGTACTTC
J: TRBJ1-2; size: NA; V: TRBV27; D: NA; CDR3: CASSFGQSYGYTF; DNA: TGTGCCAGCAGTTTCGGACAGTCCTATGGCTACACCTTC
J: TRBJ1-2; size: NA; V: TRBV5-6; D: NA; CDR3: CASSFLGAGSGYTF; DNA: TGTGCCAGCAGCTTTTTGGGCGCGGGGAGTGGCTACACCTTC
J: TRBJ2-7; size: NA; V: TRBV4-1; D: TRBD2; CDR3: CASSQDSGGVNEQYF; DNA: TGCGCCAGCAGCCAAGATTCGGGAGGGGTCAACGAGCAGTACTTC
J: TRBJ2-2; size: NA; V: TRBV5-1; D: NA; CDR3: CASRASDVGELFF; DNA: TGCGCCAGCAGGGCTAGCGACGTGGGGGAGCTGTTTTTT
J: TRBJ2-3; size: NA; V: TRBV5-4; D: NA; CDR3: CASSSGQGQSTDTQYF; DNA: TGTGCCAGCAGCTCGGGACAAGGACAAAGCACAGATACGCAGTATTTT
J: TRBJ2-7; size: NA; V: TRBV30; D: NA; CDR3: CAWSVNRRGFGYF; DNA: TGTGCCTGGAGTGTAAATCGTAGGGGGTTCGGGTACTTC
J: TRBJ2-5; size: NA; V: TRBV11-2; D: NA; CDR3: CASSPLSEGEETQYF; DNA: TGTGCCAGCAGCCCGCTATCCGAGGGGGAAGAGACCCAGTACTTC
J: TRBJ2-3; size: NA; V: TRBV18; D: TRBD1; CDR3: CASSPSMLGQGLTDTQYF; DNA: TGTGCCAGCTCACCCTCAATGCTAGGACAGGGGCTGACAGATACGCAGTATTTT
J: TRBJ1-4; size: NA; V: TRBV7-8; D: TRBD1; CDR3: CASSPTGGGEKLFF; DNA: TGTGCCAGCAGCCCAACAGGGGGGGGTGAAAAACTGTTTTTT
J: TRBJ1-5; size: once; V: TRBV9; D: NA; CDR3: CASSSWGGDQPQHF; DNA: TGTGCCAGCAGCTCTTGGGGGGGGGATCAGCCCCAGCATTTT
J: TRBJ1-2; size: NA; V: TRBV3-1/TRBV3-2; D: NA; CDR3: CASSGQNYGYTF; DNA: TGTGCCAGCAGCGGACAGAACTATGGCTACACCTTC
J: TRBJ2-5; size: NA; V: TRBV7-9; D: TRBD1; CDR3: CASSRDRGTQYF; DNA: TGTGCCAGCAGCCGGGACAGAGGGACCCAGTACTTC
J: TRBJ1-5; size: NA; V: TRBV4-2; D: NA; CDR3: CASSQPGNQPQHF; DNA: TGTGCCAGCAGCCAGCCTGGAAATCAGCCCCAGCATTTT
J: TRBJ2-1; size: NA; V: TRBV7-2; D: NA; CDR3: CASSLAGAGAFNEQFF; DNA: TGTGCCAGCAGCTTGGCCGGGGCAGGGGCTTTCAATGAGCAGTTCTTC
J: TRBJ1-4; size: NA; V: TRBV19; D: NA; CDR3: CASSPRTSTNEKLFF; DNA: TGTGCCAGTAGCCCCCGAACTTCAACTAATGAAAAACTGTTTTTT
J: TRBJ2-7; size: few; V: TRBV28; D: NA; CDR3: CASSLVPPSGTGVSGRQYEQYF; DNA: TGTGCCAGCAGTTTAGTCCCTCCTTCCGGGACAGGGGTCAGCGGGAGGCAGTACGAGCAGTACTTC
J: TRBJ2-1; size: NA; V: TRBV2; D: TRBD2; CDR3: CASRGTSGSSNNEQFF; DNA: TGTGCCAGCAGGGGGACTAGCGGGTCCTCAAACAATGAGCAGTTCTTC
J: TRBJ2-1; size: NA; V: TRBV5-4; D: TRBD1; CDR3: CASSPGQGSYNEQFF; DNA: TGTGCCAGCAGCCCCGGACAGGGGTCTTACAATGAGCAGTTCTTC
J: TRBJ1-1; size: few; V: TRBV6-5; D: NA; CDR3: CASSTMNTEAFF; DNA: TGTGCCAGCAGTACCATGAACACTGAAGCTTTCTTT
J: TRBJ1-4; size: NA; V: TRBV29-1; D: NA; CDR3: CSVASRGVFWEKLFF; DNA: TGCAGCGTTGCGTCCAGGGGCGTATTTTGGGAAAAACTGTTTTTT
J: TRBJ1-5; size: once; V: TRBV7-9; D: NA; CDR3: CASSLEGFGQPQHF; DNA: TGTGCCAGCAGCTTAGAGGGATTTGGTCAGCCCCAGCATTTT
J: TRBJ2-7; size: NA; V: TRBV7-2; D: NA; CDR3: CASSPRPGASYEQYF; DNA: TGTGCCAGCAGTCCGCGACCCGGGGCCTCCTACGAGCAGTACTTC
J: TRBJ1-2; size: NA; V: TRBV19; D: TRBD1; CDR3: CASSIGTGLYGYTF; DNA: TGTGCCAGTAGTATCGGGACAGGGCTCTATGGCTACACCTTC
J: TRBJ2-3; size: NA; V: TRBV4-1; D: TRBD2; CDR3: CASSNAGGPGDTQYF; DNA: TGCGCCAGCAGTAACGCGGGAGGCCCGGGGGATACGCAGTATTTT
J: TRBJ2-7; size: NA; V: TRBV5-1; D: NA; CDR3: CASRPGRGHEQYF; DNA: TGCGCCAGCAGACCCGGACGAGGGCACGAGCAGTACTTC
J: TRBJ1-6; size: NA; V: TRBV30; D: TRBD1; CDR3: CAWSVDRGVSPLHF; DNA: TGTGCCTGGAGTGTGGACAGGGGTGTATCACCCCTCCACTTT
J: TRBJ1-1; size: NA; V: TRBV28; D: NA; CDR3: CASTRLNTEAFF; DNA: TGTGCCAGCACGAGATTGAACACTGAAGCTTTCTTT